This TCR beta chain was sequenced during a study of cytomegalovirus exposure and HLA in healthy donors. This CDR3 region has 14 residues. Germline loops: CDR1 SGHNT, CDR2 YYREEE (reference sequence). Between the trimmed V and J ends, which lost 4 bases and 4 bases, there was a span of 13 bases. PCR was performed using 60 Vbeta and 13 Jbeta primers. The assay was immunoSEQ multiplex PCR, and TCRdb's table has in-frame clones only and misses some. Of some 180,000 clones in the sample, under 85% are singletons; the top ten hold about 5%. This receptor was obtained from a woman in her late teens or twenties in good health and CMV-seropositive. The J gene is TRBJ2-3, the V gene TRBV5-4; D gene unclear. Material: PBMCs. In nucleotides, the CDR3 is TGTGCCAGCAGCCTACTCGCGGTTGCAGATACGCAGTATTTT. Translated: CASSLLAVADTQYF.